The clone carrying this T cell receptor (beta chain) was detected only once. What it recognizes is unknown. The data were taken from a study of T cells in Graves' hyperthyroidism and ophthalmopathy. At the level of the study: Peripheral blood was taken when the disease was first diagnosed, before any treatment began. Whole-study findings and limits: Most thyroid-expanded clonotypes above 0.001 were also found in blood.

No progression to ophthalmopathy during 18 months of follow-up defined stable disease. Thyroid ultrasound, orbital computed tomography, clinical symptoms, and serum thyroxine and TRAb underpinned diagnoses. The V and J ends lost 3 bases and 6 bases respectively, with 15 bases between them. This CDR3 comprises 14 residues. Using RNA transcripts as the source, TCR beta CDR3 regions were amplified. Primed by the HTBI set, a first-round RT-PCR was run on the TCR CDR3. From the multiplex PCR reads, TCRdb called clonotypes with MiXCR, one entry per CDR3 protein. The sample lists 650,000 to 750,000 distinct CDR3 sequences, approximately 14% seen once, with 9.5% to 13% in the top ten.

The V and J genes are TRBV12-3 or TRBV12-4 and TRBJ2-7, with D possibly being TRBD1 or TRBD2 (6 bases each). The TCR originated in a woman under 30 with Graves' hyperthyroidism. Sequenced: blood. CDR3 protein: CASSFIIGGREQYF. For the CDR3, the DNA is TGTGCCAGCAGTTTTATAATAGGGGGGCGCGAGCAGTACTTC.